The rows below give T cell receptor beta chains drawn from one sample of a study of OX40 agonist ivuxolimab in advanced cancers. Sequencing was performed with immunoSEQ multiplex PCR; in TCRdb, only in-frame clones are kept and a portion is missing. The sample lists 10,000 to 13,000 clones, over 70% occurring once. Sequencing used CD4+ or CD8+ T cells sorted from blood, obtained in a trial of the OX40 agonist ivuxolimab. Receptor source: an adult with an advanced solid tumor such as melanoma, head and neck, liver or kidney cancer. Each CDR3 is given with its conserved first and last residue. A D gene is named only where the DNA matches it firmly. The size entry is marked missing in some rows and otherwise reads once, few, many or a size class.

V: TRBV29-1; D: .; J: TRBJ2-1; size: .; DNA: TGCAGCGTTGGGGACTGGGGCTCCTACAATGAGCAGTTCTTC; CDR3: CSVGDWGSYNEQFF
V: TRBV10-2; D: .; J: TRBJ2-5; size: .; DNA: TGCGCCAGCAGTGCTAGCGTCGGAGCGGAAGAGACCCAGTACTTC; CDR3: CASSASVGAEETQYF
V: TRBV15; D: .; J: TRBJ1-2; size: .; DNA: TGTGCCACCAGCAGAGATCCGACCCAGAGGCCGGGGACGGACTATGGCTACACCTTC; CDR3: CATSRDPTQRPGTDYGYTF
V: TRBV6-1; D: TRBD2; J: TRBJ2-3; size: .; DNA: TGTGCCAGCATGCGACTAGCGGGGGGCACAGATACGCAGTATTTT; CDR3: CASMRLAGGTDTQYF
V: TRBV30; D: TRBD1; J: TRBJ1-2; size: few; DNA: TGTGCCTGGACTCAGGCAGGGGGCGGTGGCTACACCTTC; CDR3: CAWTQAGGGGYTF
V: TRBV27; D: TRBD2; J: TRBJ2-7; size: once; DNA: TGTGCCAGCGGGCTAGCGGGAGTTAGGGAGCAGTACTTC; CDR3: CASGLAGVREQYF
V: TRBV4-1; D: .; J: TRBJ1-2; size: few; DNA: TGCGCCAGCGGATACGTCAACTATGGCTACACCTTC; CDR3: CASGYVNYGYTF
V: TRBV29-1; D: .; J: TRBJ1-2; size: .; DNA: TGCAGCGTTGAAGAACCACAGGAGCTTAACTATGGCTACACCTTC; CDR3: CSVEEPQELNYGYTF
V: TRBV11-3; D: .; J: TRBJ2-7; size: .; DNA: TGTGCCAGCAGCGGGCTCTCCTACGAGCAGTACTTC; CDR3: CASSGLSYEQYF
V: TRBV9; D: .; J: TRBJ2-3; size: .; DNA: TGTGCCAGCAGCCCCGGCACAGATACGCAGTATTTT; CDR3: CASSPGTDTQYF
V: TRBV11-3; D: .; J: TRBJ2-2; size: .; DNA: TGTGCCAGCAGAAACAGGTCCGGGGAGCTGTTTTTT; CDR3: CASRNRSGELFF
V: TRBV9; D: TRBD1; J: TRBJ1-5; size: .; DNA: TGTGCCAGCAGCGCCGGGACAGGGGAGATTCAGCCCCAGCATTTT; CDR3: CASSAGTGEIQPQHF
V: TRBV4-1; D: TRBD2; J: TRBJ2-7; size: few; DNA: TGCGCCAGCAGCTCTAGCCTAACGGGAGGATCCTACGAGCAGTACTTC; CDR3: CASSSSLTGGSYEQYF
V: TRBV2; D: TRBD1; J: TRBJ2-3; size: .; DNA: TGTGCCAGCAGTGAAGGAACAGACAGGGGGCGAACGGGTTACGGTCGCACAGATACGCAGTATTTT; CDR3: CASSEGTDRGRTGYGRTDTQYF
V: TRBV9; D: .; J: TRBJ2-7; size: .; DNA: TGTGCCAGCAGCGCTCAGGGAAACGAGCAGTACTTC; CDR3: CASSAQGNEQYF
V: TRBV7-9; D: .; J: TRBJ2-1; size: .; DNA: TGTGCCAGCAGCTTAGGAGGTTACGAGCAGTTCTTC; CDR3: CASSLGGYEQFF
V: TRBV4-2; D: TRBD1; J: TRBJ2-3; size: .; DNA: TGTGCCAGCAGCCATAGCGAGGGGGCAAGCGATACGCAGTATTTT; CDR3: CASSHSEGASDTQYF
V: TRBV9; D: .; J: TRBJ2-1; size: .; DNA: TGTGCCAGCAGTACGGCTCGGGGTGAGCAGTTCTTC; CDR3: CASSTARGEQFF
V: TRBV27; D: TRBD1; J: TRBJ2-1; size: .; DNA: TGTGCCAGCAGCCGGACAGGGTTCAATGAGCAGTTCTTC; CDR3: CASSRTGFNEQFF
V: TRBV7-9; D: .; J: TRBJ1-3; size: few; DNA: TGTGCCAGCAGCGCGATCCGGGACGCAAGAAACACCATATATTTT; CDR3: CASSAIRDARNTIYF
V: TRBV11-2; D: .; J: TRBJ2-7; size: .; DNA: TGTGCCAGCAGTTATGGCCTAGACAGGACTAGCTCCTACGAGCAGTACTTC; CDR3: CASSYGLDRTSSYEQYF
V: TRBV5-1; D: TRBD1; J: TRBJ1-4; size: once; DNA: TGCGCCAGTAAGTCGACCGGACAGGGTTATGAAAAACTGTTTTTT; CDR3: CASKSTGQGYEKLFF
V: TRBV7-9; D: .; J: TRBJ1-1; size: .; DNA: TGTGCCAGCAGCTCCCCTATGGAGGGCTTGAACACTGAAGCTTTCTTT; CDR3: CASSSPMEGLNTEAFF